The 18 T cell receptor beta chains reported below all come from one sample, sequenced in a study of human T cells and chemical hapten exposure. The time point is: patch test 3, about 24 weeks after DPC sensitization. Noted treatment: therapeutic diphenylcyclopropenone sensitization with weekly scalp DPC. One entry per CDR3 protein results from TCRdb running MiXCR on the RACE reads. The table lists under 130,000 distinct CDR3 sequences, 34% of them singletons. The material sequenced was whole blood, taken in connection with sensitization to the hapten diphenylcyclopropenone (DPC). The receptor set was obtained from a man in his forties with alopecia areata. Some clones in this sample may be carry-over from other donors' samples.

This chain connects TRBV27 to TRBJ2-4, with D perhaps given as TRBD1 or TRBD2 (5 bases each). Germline V CDR1 and CDR2: MNHEY, SMNVEV (reference sequence). V was pared by 8 bases and J by 6 bases, with 26 bases between. The CDR3 runs 17 residues. CDR3 sequence (DNA): TGTGCCAGCGGTTATGGGGCGGAACCTGGACTGGGAAACATTCAGTACTTC. Amino acid sequence: CASGYGAEPGLGNIQYF.

This clonotype was observed a handful of times. The chain has TRBV2 and TRBJ2-1; D is tentatively TRBD1 or TRBD2 (6 bases each). The CDR3 covers 16 residues. CDR1 and CDR2 (germline): SNHLY, FYNNEI. Trimming removed 1 base from V and 2 bases from J, with 12 bases in between. DNA of the CDR3: TGTGCCAGCAGTGAAGGGGGGGCGAGCCCCTACAATGAGCAGTTCTTC. This gives the protein CASSEGGASPYNEQFF.

The rearrangement links TRBV6-2 or TRBV6-3 to TRBJ1-1; D unresolved. The length of the CDR3 is 16 residues. Germline V CDR1 and CDR2: MNHEY, SVGEGT. Trimming pared 2 bases from V and 0 bases from J, leaving 13 bases between. This chain's CDR3 is CASSYRRTSLNTEAFF. In DNA form, the CDR3 reads TGTGCCAGCAGTTACCGCAGGACCTCCCTGAACACTGAAGCTTTCTTT.

This clonotype was counted a few times. The J gene is TRBJ2-3, the V gene TRBV20-1, with TRBD1 identical over 9 bases. The CDR3 has 16 amino acids. With V trimmed by 0 bases and J by 2 bases, 6 bases remained unmatched. Germline CDR1 reads DFQATT; CDR2 reads SNEGSKA (reference sequence). The CDR3 nucleotides are TGCAGTGCTAGAGATCCGGGACAGGGTGCCACAGATACGCAGTATTTT. Translating it yields CSARDPGQGATDTQYF.

This CDR3 reads CSARPQGAVNQPQHF. The CDR3 DNA sequence: TGCAGTGCCCGGCCCCAGGGGGCGGTCAATCAGCCCCAGCATTTT. This chain links TRBV20-1 with TRBJ1-5; 8 bases match TRBD1. Germline V gene sequence: CDR1 DFQATT, CDR2 SNEGSKA (reference sequence). The CDR3 has 15 residues. Unmatched junction bases numbered 10, after V lost 6 bases and J lost 3 bases.

CDR3 sequence (DNA): TGTGCCAGCTCAGCTCAAAGGGAGACCCAGTACTTC. This gives the protein CASSAQRETQYF. The chain employs TRBV7-2 and TRBJ2-5; D not resolved. The CDR3 totals 12 residues. V shed 8 bases and J shed 5 bases, with 12 bases lying between them. Germline V gene data show CDR1 as SGHTA and CDR2 as FQGNSA.

This clonotype is a singleton in its sample. CDR3 nucleotides: TGCAGTGCTCAAGCGGGCGACGCCAGCAATCAGCCCCAGCATTTT. It encodes CSAQAGDASNQPQHF. The chain joins TRBV20-1 to TRBJ1-5, with D unresolved. The CDR3 covers 15 residues. CDR1 and CDR2 (germline): DFQATT, SNEGSKA (reference sequence). V gave up 5 bases and J gave up 1 base, with 15 bases separating them.

This clonotype has more than one count but fewer than ten. The chain's CDR3 is CASSLVGEDQPQHF. CDR3 in DNA: TGTGCCAGCAGTTTAGTGGGGGAGGATCAGCCCCAGCATTTT. The gene calls are TRBV12-3 or TRBV12-4 and TRBJ1-5; tentatively, D is TRBD1 (5 bases). V was clipped by 1 base and J by 5 bases, with 9 bases between them. The CDR3 covers 14 residues.

This clonotype was seen a handful of times. The chain joins TRBV24-1 to TRBJ1-4; D is perhaps TRBD1 (6 bases). Trimming took 4 bases from V and 3 from J, leaving 8 bases between them. Germline V gives CDR1 KGHDR, CDR2 SFDVKD. This CDR3 spans 14 amino acids. CDR3 region: CATSDGQPNEKLFF. Written as DNA, the CDR3 is TGTGCCACCAGTGACGGACAGCCTAATGAAAAACTGTTTTTT.

In this sample, this clonotype turned up a few times. The chain carries TRBV12-3 or TRBV12-4 and TRBJ1-4; D gene unclear. CDR3 length: 16 residues. V shed 2 bases and J shed 4 bases, with 14 bases lying between them. The CDR3 sequence is CASSLSGPILNEKLFF. CDR3 bases: TGTGCCAGCAGTTTATCAGGTCCGATTCTTAATGAAAAACTGTTTTTT.

In this sample, this clonotype turned up a few times. The chain uses TRBV5-5 and TRBJ1-2, with 9 bases fitting TRBD1. This CDR3 has 18 residues. V trimming: 0 bases; J trimming: 6 bases; junction bases outside the gene matches: 15. Germline V gene sequence: CDR1 SGHKS, CDR2 YYEKEE (reference sequence). CDR3 residues: CASSLEGRPNRGRHGYTF. The CDR3 DNA sequence: TGTGCCAGCAGCTTGGAGGGCCGCCCAAACAGGGGGCGCCATGGCTACACCTTC.

This clonotype was counted a few times. This chain links TRBV12-3 or TRBV12-4 with TRBJ1-2; a possible D gene is TRBD1 (6 bases). V gave up 5 bases and J gave up 4 bases, with 8 bases separating them. This CDR3 is 12 amino acids long. CDR3 in DNA: TGTGCCAGCAGTACAGGGACCTATGGCTACACCTTC. This codes for CASSTGTYGYTF.

V and J are TRBV6-2 or TRBV6-3 and TRBJ2-7; D not resolved. V lost 8 bases, J lost 2 bases, and 13 bases lay in between. This CDR3 spans 13 amino acids. The V gene's germline CDR1 is MNHEY and CDR2 SVGEGT. The CDR3 sequence is CASSRTLTYEQYV. The CDR3 bases are TGTGCCAGCTCTCGCACTCTAACCTACGAGCAGTACGTC.

CDR3 nucleotide sequence: TGCGCCAGCAGCCCGGGACTCCTGGGGTATAATGAGCAGTTCTTC. Residues: CASSPGLLGYNEQFF. The chain joins TRBV5-1 to TRBJ2-1, with D perhaps TRBD2 (6 bases). V shed 4 bases and J shed 7 bases, with 18 bases lying between them. From germline, CDR1 is SGHRS and CDR2 YFSETQ. CDR3 length: 15 amino acids.

V gene TRBV20-1 combines with J gene TRBJ2-5; D might be TRBD2 (6 bases). V was trimmed by 1 base and J by 1 base, leaving 16 bases between them. Germline V gene sequence: CDR1 DFQATT, CDR2 SNEGSKA (reference sequence). CDR3 length equals 16 residues. The CDR3 region is CSARVSGGVIQETQYF. In DNA form, the CDR3 reads TGCAGTGCTAGAGTTTCAGGCGGGGTGATCCAAGAGACCCAGTACTTC.

This chain connects TRBV15 to TRBJ2-3; 9 positions agree with TRBD2. CDR1 LNHNV and CDR2 YYDKDF come from the germline V gene (reference sequence). The CDR3 extends over 17 amino acids. V shed 2 bases and J 0 bases; nucleotides not matched to a gene: 6. The CDR3: CATSRLAGPASTDTQYF. The CDR3 DNA sequence: TGTGCCACCAGCAGACTAGCGGGACCGGCTAGCACAGATACGCAGTATTTT. The full variable domain, rest sourced from reference TRBV15 and TRBJ2-3, is DAMVIQNPRYQVTQFGKPVTLSCSQTLNHNVMYWYQQKSSQAPKLLFHYYDKDFNNEADTPDNFQSRRPNTSFCFLDIRSPGLGDTAMYLCATSRLAGPASTDTQYFGPGTRLTVL.

The chain couples TRBV13 to TRBJ1-6; TRBD1 might be the D (5 bases). This CDR3 is built from 16 residues. Trimming shortened V by 5 bases and J by 7 bases, and 18 bases separated the two germline ends. Germline V gene data show CDR1 as PRHDT and CDR2 as FYEKMQ (reference sequence). The CDR3 nucleotides read TGTGCCAGCAGCCTCCAGGCAGGGAAGAGGAATTCACCCCTCCACTTT. This sequence encodes CASSLQAGKRNSPLHF.

The gene calls are TRBV7-9 and TRBJ2-7; D tentatively reads TRBD1 or TRBD2 (5 bases each). This CDR3 region has 13 residues. Germline V gene lookup returns CDR1 SEHNR and CDR2 FQNEAQ (reference sequence). V dropped 1 base and J dropped 6 bases, with 10 bases sitting between them. CDR3 residues: CASSLGHGGEQYF. CDR3 DNA sequence: TGTGCCAGCAGCTTAGGCCATGGGGGCGAGCAGTACTTC.